These T cell receptor beta chains were read from a single sample in a study of T-cell memory formation after mild COVID-19. TCRdb reprocessed the 5' RACE reads via MiXCR and lists one record per CDR3 protein. Of 150,000 or so distinct CDR3 sequences listed, about 14% are singletons. Sequenced material: PBMCs or a T cell subset sorted from them (not recorded which). Every receptor here comes from an adult woman who had mild COVID-19 (a few samples of this study predate the infection). Cell type and time point are not known. CDR3s include the opening cysteine and the closing phenylalanine or tryptophan. A D gene is named only where the DNA matches it firmly. The listing skips clone size in some rows; elsewhere it reads once, few, many or a size class.

>.|TRBV15|.|TRBJ2-7
CATSSFSGTYEQYF
TGTGCCACCAGCTCTTTCTCCGGGACCTACGAGCAGTACTTC
>.|TRBV12-3/TRBV12-4|few|TRBJ2-6
CASSLWDAGANVLTF
TGTGCCAGCAGCCTTTGGGACGCTGGGGCCAACGTCCTGACTTTC
>.|TRBV19|few|TRBJ1-1
CASRVGADRGYTEAFF
TGTGCCAGTAGGGTGGGGGCAGATCGAGGTTACACTGAAGCTTTCTTT
>.|TRBV20-1|.|TRBJ1-5
CSAQHTTAGVGQPQHF
TGCAGTGCCCAGCATACTACTGCAGGGGTGGGTCAGCCCCAGCATTTT
>.|TRBV3-1|.|TRBJ2-5
CASSQVRVGGETQYF
TGTGCCAGCAGCCAAGTGAGAGTTGGGGGAGAGACCCAGTACTTC
>.|TRBV21-1|few|TRBJ2-7
CASSKPAPPSYEQYF
TGTGCCAGCAGCAAACCGGCCCCCCCCTCCTACGAGCAGTACTTC
>.|TRBV6-2/TRBV6-3|.|TRBJ1-1
CASSFRIRNTEAFF
TGTGCCAGCAGTTTTAGGATCCGGAACACTGAAGCTTTCTTT
>TRBD1|TRBV7-2|few|TRBJ1-4
CASSWGLQGGVGEKLFF
TGTGCCAGCAGCTGGGGCCTTCAAGGGGGCGTGGGTGAAAAACTGTTTTTT
>TRBD1|TRBV4-1|.|TRBJ1-1
CASSQVLTSRGRVAFF
TGCGCCAGCAGCCAAGTCCTTACCTCCAGGGGGCGTGTAGCTTTCTTT
>.|TRBV12-3/TRBV12-4|many|TRBJ2-2
CASSLSYTGELFF
TGTGCCAGCAGTTTGTCCTACACCGGGGAGCTGTTTTTT
>.|TRBV29-1|.|TRBJ2-6
CSVECTGQGRTNVLTF
TGCAGCGTTGAATGCACTGGGCAGGGGCGAACCAACGTCCTGACTTTC
>TRBD2|TRBV7-9|.|TRBJ2-1
CASSSGSAPYNEQFF
TGTGCCAGCAGTAGCGGGAGCGCGCCCTACAATGAGCAGTTCTTC
>.|TRBV12-3/TRBV12-4|.|TRBJ2-7
CASTPGLAYEQYF
TGTGCCAGCACTCCGGGGTTGGCCTACGAGCAGTACTTC
>TRBD1|TRBV6-5|.|TRBJ2-7
CASSSGQGTREQYF
TGTGCCAGCAGTTCGGGACAGGGGACGCGAGAGCAGTACTTC
>.|TRBV20-1|few|TRBJ1-5
CSAGGRLDQPQHF
TGCAGTGCTGGCGGCAGGCTGGATCAGCCCCAGCATTTT
>.|TRBV2|.|TRBJ2-1
CASSDQGYGNEQFF
TGTGCCAGCAGTGATCAGGGGTACGGGAATGAGCAGTTCTTC
>.|TRBV24-1|few|TRBJ1-5
CATSGGNQPQHF
TGTGCCACCAGTGGGGGCAATCAGCCCCAGCATTTT
>.|TRBV5-5|.|TRBJ1-5
CASSLEVSYNQPQHF
TGTGCCAGCAGCTTGGAGGTCAGCTACAATCAGCCCCAGCATTTT
>TRBD1|TRBV7-2|few|TRBJ2-5
CASSLGPRTGGGETQYF
TGTGCCAGCAGCTTAGGCCCCCGGACAGGGGGCGGCGAGACCCAGTACTTC
>.|TRBV5-1|few|TRBJ2-7
CASSGGRDAYEQYF
TGCGCCAGCAGCGGTGGCAGGGACGCCTACGAGCAGTACTTC
>TRBD2|TRBV6-2/TRBV6-3|few|TRBJ2-7
CASSTSSGKPYEQYF
TGTGCCAGCAGCACCTCTAGCGGGAAGCCCTACGAGCAGTACTTC
>.|TRBV3-2|.|TRBJ2-2
CASSQDIGTGELFF
TGTGCCAGCAGCCAAGATATCGGGACCGGGGAGCTGTTTTTT
>TRBD2|TRBV25-1|.|TRBJ2-1
CASSEWGGNNEQFF
TGTGCCAGCAGTGAATGGGGGGGAAACAATGAGCAGTTCTTC
>.|TRBV20-1|.|TRBJ2-2
CSARDPLRRPGTNTGELFF
TGCAGTGCTAGAGATCCACTCCGACGGCCGGGGACTAACACCGGGGAGCTGTTTTTT
>TRBD2|TRBV11-1|.|TRBJ2-1
CASSPPTSGRSQEQFF
TGTGCCAGCAGCCCACCGACTAGCGGGAGGTCTCAGGAGCAGTTCTTC
>TRBD2|TRBV7-2|.|TRBJ2-2
CARPHSGGASTGELFF
TGTGCCAGACCCCATAGCGGGGGGGCGAGCACCGGGGAGCTGTTTTTT
>TRBD2|TRBV20-1|few|TRBJ2-7
CSARSSGGTPDEQYF
TGCAGTGCTAGAAGTAGCGGGGGGACCCCAGACGAGCAGTACTTC
>TRBD2|TRBV11-1|.|TRBJ2-1
CASSLALGASGGIEQFF
TGTGCCAGCAGCTTAGCTCTCGGGGCTAGCGGGGGGATTGAGCAGTTCTTC
>TRBD2|TRBV3-1|.|TRBJ2-3
CASSQRGLAGGTSTDTQYF
TGTGCCAGCAGCCAGAGGGGACTAGCGGGGGGAACTAGCACAGATACGCAGTATTTT
>TRBD1|TRBV6-2/TRBV6-3|few|TRBJ2-7
CASSYSTGNAYEQYF
TGTGCCAGCAGTTACTCGACAGGGAACGCCTACGAGCAGTACTTC
>TRBD2|TRBV5-1|.|TRBJ2-1
CASSLGVRGGRYNEQFF
TGCGCCAGCAGCTTGGGTGTCCGGGGGGGCCGTTACAATGAGCAGTTCTTC
>.|TRBV5-1|many|TRBJ2-5
CASSLAQETQYF
TGTGCCAGCAGCTTAGCGCAAGAGACCCAGTACTTC
>TRBD2|TRBV29-1|.|TRBJ2-7
CSVETSGDYYEQYF
TGCAGCGTTGAAACTAGCGGGGACTACTACGAGCAGTACTTC
>.|TRBV4-2|few|TRBJ2-3
CASSQAILGDDTQYF
TGTGCCAGCAGCCAAGCAATACTAGGGGATGATACGCAGTATTTT
>.|TRBV9|.|TRBJ2-7
CASSVGNKIGEQYF
TGTGCCAGCAGCGTAGGGAACAAGATAGGCGAGCAGTACTTC
>.|TRBV4-2|few|TRBJ2-7
CASSQDEGKGTYEQYF
TGTGCCAGCAGCCAAGATGAGGGGAAGGGAACCTACGAGCAGTACTTC
>.|TRBV5-1|many|TRBJ2-1
CASSLAGRSLQFF
TGCGCCAGCAGCTTGGCCGGGCGGTCCCTCCAGTTCTTC
>.|TRBV7-8|.|TRBJ1-2
CASSLVRGGKVYGYTF
TGTGCCAGCAGCTTAGTTAGGGGAGGGAAGGTCTATGGCTACACCTTC
>.|TRBV7-8|.|TRBJ2-1
CASSLSGTEQFF
TGTGCCAGCAGCTTATCGGGGACTGAGCAGTTCTTC
>TRBD2|TRBV15|.|TRBJ2-3
CATSKKRLAGFTDTQYF
TGTGCCACCAGCAAGAAACGACTAGCGGGTTTCACAGATACGCAGTATTTT
>TRBD1|TRBV13|.|TRBJ2-7
CASSPLDRDEQYF
TGTGCCAGCAGCCCCTTGGACAGGGACGAGCAGTACTTC
>TRBD2|TRBV20-1|few|TRBJ2-1
CSARELAGVLDEQFF
TGCAGTGCTAGAGAACTAGCGGGAGTCTTGGATGAGCAGTTCTTC
>TRBD2|TRBV4-3|.|TRBJ2-7
CASSHTSAQSYEQYF
TGCGCCAGCAGCCATACTAGCGCCCAATCCTACGAGCAGTACTTC
>.|TRBV28|.|TRBJ1-1
CASKGVSFEAFF
TGTGCCAGCAAGGGGGTCTCGTTTGAAGCTTTCTTT